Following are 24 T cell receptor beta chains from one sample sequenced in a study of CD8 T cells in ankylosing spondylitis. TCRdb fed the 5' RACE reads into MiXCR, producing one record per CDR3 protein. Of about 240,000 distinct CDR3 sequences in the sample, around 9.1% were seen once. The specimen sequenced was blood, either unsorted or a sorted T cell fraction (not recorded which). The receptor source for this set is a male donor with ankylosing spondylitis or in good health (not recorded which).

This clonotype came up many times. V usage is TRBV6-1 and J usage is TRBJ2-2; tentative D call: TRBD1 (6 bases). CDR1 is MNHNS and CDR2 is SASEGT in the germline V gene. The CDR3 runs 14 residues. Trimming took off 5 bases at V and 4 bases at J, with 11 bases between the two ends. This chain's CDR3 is CASSRGQSTGELFF. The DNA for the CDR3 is TGTGCCAGCAGTAGAGGACAGAGCACCGGGGAGCTGTTTTTT.

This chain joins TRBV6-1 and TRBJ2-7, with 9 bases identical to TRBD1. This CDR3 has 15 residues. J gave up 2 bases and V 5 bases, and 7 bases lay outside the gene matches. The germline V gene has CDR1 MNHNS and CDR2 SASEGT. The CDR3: CASSPGTGWTYEQYF. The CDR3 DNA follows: TGTGCCAGCAGTCCCGGGACAGGGTGGACCTACGAGCAGTACTTC.

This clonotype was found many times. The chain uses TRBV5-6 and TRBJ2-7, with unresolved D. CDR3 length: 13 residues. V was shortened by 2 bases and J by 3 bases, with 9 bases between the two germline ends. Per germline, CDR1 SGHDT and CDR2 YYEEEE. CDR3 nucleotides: TGTGCCAGCAGCTTCCTGGAGAACTACGAGCAGTACTTC. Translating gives CASSFLENYEQYF. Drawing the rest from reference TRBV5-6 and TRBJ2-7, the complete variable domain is DAGVTQSPTHLIKTRGQQVTLRCSPKSGHDTVSWYQQALGQGPQFIFQYYEEEERQRGNFPDRFSGHQFPNYSSELNVNALLLGDSALYLCASSFLENYEQYFGPGTRLTVT.

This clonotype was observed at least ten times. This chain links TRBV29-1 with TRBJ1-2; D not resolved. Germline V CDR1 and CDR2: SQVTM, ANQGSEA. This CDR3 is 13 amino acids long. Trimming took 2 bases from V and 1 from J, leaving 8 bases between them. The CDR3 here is CSVEREDNYGYTF. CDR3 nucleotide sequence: TGCAGCGTTGAAAGGGAAGATAACTATGGCTACACCTTC.

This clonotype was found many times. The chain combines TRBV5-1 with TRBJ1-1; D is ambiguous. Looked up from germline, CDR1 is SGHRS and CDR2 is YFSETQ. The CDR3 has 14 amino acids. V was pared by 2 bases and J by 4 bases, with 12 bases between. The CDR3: CASSLGPQGTEAFF. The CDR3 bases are TGCGCCAGCAGCTTAGGACCCCAAGGCACTGAAGCTTTCTTT.

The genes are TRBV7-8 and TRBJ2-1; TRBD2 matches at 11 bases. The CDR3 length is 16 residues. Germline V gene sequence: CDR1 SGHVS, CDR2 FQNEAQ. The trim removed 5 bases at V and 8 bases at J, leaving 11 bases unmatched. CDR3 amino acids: CASSPPGSGRVDEQFF. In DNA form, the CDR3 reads TGTGCCAGCAGCCCCCCGGGTAGCGGGAGGGTGGATGAGCAGTTCTTC.

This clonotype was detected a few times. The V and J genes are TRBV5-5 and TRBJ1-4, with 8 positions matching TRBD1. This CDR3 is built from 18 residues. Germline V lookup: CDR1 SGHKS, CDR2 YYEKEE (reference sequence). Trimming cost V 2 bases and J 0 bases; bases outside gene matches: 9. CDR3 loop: CASSFRGTGLATNEKLFF. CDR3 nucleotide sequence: TGTGCCAGCAGCTTTAGGGGGACAGGTCTTGCAACTAATGAAAAACTGTTTTTT. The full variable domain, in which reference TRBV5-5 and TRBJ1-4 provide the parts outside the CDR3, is DAGVTQSPTHLIKTRGQQVTLRCSPISGHKSVSWYQQVLGQGPQFIFQYYEKEERGRGNFPDRFSARQFPNYSSELNVNALLLGDSALYLCASSFRGTGLATNEKLFFGSGTQLSVL.

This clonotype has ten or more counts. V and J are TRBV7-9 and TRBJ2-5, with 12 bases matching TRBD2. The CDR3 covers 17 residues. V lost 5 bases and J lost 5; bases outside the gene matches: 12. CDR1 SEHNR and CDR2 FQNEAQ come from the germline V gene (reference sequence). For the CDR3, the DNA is TGTGCCAGCAGCCCTCCTAGCGGGGGGGCCGTACGGGAGACCCAGTACTTC. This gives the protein CASSPPSGGAVRETQYF.

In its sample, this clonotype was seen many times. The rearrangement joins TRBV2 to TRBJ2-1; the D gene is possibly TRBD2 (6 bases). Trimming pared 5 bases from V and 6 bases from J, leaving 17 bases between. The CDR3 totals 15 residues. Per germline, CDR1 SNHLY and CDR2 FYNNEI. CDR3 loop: CASSPTSPRANEQFF. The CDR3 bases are TGTGCCAGCAGTCCAACTAGCCCGAGGGCCAATGAGCAGTTCTTC.

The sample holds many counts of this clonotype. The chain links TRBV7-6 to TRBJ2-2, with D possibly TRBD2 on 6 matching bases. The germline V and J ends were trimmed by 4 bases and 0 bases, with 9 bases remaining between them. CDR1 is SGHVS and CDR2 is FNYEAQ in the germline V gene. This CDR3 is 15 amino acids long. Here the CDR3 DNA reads TGTGCCAGCAGCTGGGGACTCTCGAACACCGGGGAGCTGTTTTTT. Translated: CASSWGLSNTGELFF.

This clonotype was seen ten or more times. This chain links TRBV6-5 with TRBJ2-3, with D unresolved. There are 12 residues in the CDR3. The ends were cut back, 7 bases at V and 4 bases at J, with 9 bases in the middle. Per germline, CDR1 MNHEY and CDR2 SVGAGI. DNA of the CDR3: TGTGCCAGCATCGGGTTGGCAGATACGCAGTATTTT. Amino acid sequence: CASIGLADTQYF.

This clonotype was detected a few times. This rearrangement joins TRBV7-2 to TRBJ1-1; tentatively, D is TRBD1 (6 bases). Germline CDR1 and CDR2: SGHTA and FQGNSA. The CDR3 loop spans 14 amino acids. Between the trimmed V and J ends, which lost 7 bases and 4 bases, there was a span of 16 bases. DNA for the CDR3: TGTGCCAGCACCCGGGGGCTCCGGACCACTGAAGCTTTCTTT. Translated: CASTRGLRTTEAFF.

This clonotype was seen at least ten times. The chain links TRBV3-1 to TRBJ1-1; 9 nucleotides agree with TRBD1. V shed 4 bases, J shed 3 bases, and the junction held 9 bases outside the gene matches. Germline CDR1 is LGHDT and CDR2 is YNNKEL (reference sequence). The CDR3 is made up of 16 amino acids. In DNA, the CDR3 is TGTGCCAGCAGCCGTCTGGGACAGGGAGGTTACACTGAAGCTTTCTTT. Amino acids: CASSRLGQGGYTEAFF. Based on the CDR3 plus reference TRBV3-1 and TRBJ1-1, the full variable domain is DTAVSQTPKYLVTQMGNDKSIKCEQNLGHDTMYWYKQDSKKFLKIMFSYNNKELIINETVPNRFSPKSPDKAHLNLHINSLELGDSAVYFCASSRLGQGGYTEAFFGQGTRLTVV.

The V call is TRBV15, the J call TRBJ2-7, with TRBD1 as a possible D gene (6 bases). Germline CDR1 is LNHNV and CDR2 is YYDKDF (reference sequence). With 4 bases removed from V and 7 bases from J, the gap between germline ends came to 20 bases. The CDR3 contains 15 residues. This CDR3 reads CATSTPRDTKGEQYF. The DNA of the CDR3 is TGTGCCACCAGCACCCCCCGGGACACAAAGGGTGAGCAGTACTTC.

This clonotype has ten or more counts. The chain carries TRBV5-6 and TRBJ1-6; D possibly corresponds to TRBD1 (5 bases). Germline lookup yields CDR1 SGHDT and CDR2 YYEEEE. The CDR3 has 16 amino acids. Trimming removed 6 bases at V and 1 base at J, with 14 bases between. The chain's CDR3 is CASTPGGSSYNSPLHF. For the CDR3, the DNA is TGTGCCAGCACCCCTGGGGGTTCTTCCTATAATTCACCCCTCCACTTT.

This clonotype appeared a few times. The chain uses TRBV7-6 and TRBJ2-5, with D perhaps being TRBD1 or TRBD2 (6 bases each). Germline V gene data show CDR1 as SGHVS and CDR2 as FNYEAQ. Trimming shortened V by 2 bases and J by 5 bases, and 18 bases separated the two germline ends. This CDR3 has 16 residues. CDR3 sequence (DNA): TGTGCCAGCAGCTTATATGTTTTGGGGGGCGGCGAGACCCAGTACTTC. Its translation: CASSLYVLGGGETQYF. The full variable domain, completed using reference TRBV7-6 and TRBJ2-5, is GAGVSQSPRYKVTKRGQDVALRCDPISGHVSLYWYRQALGQGPEFLTYFNYEAQQDKSGLPNDRFSAERPEGSISTLTIQRTEQRDSAMYRCASSLYVLGGGETQYFGPGTRLLVL.

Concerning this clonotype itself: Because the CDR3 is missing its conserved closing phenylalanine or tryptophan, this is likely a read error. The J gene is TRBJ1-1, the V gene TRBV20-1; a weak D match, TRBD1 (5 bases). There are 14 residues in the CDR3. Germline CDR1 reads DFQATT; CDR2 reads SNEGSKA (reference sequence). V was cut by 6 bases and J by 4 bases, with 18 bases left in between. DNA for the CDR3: TGCAGTGCCAATGGGGGGGGTTTTGGCACTGAAGCTTTCCTT. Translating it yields CSANGGGFGTEAFL.

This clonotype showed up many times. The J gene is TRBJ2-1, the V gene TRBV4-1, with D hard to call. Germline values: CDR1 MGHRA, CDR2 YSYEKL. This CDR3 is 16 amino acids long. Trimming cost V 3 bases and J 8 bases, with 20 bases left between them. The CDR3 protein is CASSQHPVVRTDEQFF. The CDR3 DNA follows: TGCGCCAGCAGCCAGCATCCAGTCGTCCGTACCGATGAGCAGTTCTTC.

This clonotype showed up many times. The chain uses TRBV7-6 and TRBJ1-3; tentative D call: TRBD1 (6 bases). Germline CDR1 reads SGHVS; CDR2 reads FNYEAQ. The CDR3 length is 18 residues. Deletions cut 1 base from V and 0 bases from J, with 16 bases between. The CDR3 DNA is TGTGCCAGCAGCTTAGAGGGGGGCAGGTCCTACTCTGGAAACACCATATATTTT. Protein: CASSLEGGRSYSGNTIYF. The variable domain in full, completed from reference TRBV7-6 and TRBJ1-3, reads GAGVSQSPRYKVTKRGQDVALRCDPISGHVSLYWYRQALGQGPEFLTYFNYEAQQDKSGLPNDRFSAERPEGSISTLTIQRTEQRDSAMYRCASSLEGGRSYSGNTIYFGEGSWLTVV.

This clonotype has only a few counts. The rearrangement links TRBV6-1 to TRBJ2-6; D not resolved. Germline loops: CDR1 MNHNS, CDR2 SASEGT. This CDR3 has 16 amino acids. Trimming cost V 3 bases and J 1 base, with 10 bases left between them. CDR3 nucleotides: TGTGCCAGCAGTGAGTATGCGTATTCTGGGGCCAACGTCCTGACTTTC. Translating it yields CASSEYAYSGANVLTF.

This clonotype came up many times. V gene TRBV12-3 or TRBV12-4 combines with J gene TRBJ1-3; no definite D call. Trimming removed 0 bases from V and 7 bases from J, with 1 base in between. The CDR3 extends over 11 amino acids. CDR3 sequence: CASSLANTIYF. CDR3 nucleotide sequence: TGTGCCAGCAGTTTAGCGAACACCATATATTTT.

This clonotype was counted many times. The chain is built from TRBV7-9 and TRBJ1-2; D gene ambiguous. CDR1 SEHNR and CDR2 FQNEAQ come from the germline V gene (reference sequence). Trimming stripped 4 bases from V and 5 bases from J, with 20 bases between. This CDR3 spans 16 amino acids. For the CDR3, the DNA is TGTGCCAGCAGCTCGACAATCACCTTGAACGCATATGGCTACACCTTC. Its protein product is CASSSTITLNAYGYTF.

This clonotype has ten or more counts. The CDR3 reads CASSRRTGADTQYF. CDR3 bases: TGTGCCAGCAGCAGGAGGACAGGGGCAGATACGCAGTATTTT. The chain combines TRBV7-2 with TRBJ2-3; 9 bases are a match to TRBD1. There are 14 residues in the CDR3. The V segment lost 5 bases and the J segment 4 bases; nucleotides outside the gene matches: 4. Germline V lookup: CDR1 SGHTA, CDR2 FQGNSA.

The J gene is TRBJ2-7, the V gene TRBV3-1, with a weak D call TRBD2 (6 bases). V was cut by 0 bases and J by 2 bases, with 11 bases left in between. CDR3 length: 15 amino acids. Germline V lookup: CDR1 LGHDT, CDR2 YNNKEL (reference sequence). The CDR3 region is CASSQDPRGPYEQYF. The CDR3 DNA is TGTGCCAGCAGCCAAGATCCGCGGGGCCCCTACGAGCAGTACTTC.